These T cell receptor beta chains were read from a single sample in a study of blood T cells in healthy people across ages. TCRdb re-called the 5' RACE reads through MiXCR, storing one row per CDR3 protein. In the table there are 1.4 million to 1.5 million distinct CDR3 sequences, about 43% of which are singletons. Sequencing was done on a sample of blood. These receptor sequences come from a woman aged 18-29 years in good health. Each CDR3 is given without its conserved first and last residue.

v_call: TRBV20-1; j_call: TRBJ1-2; cdr3_aa: SASREGTHGYT
v_call: TRBV7-2; j_call: TRBJ2-3; cdr3_aa: ASSRRQGPDTQY
v_call: TRBV6-5; j_call: TRBJ1-2; cdr3_aa: ASSPLGRGYT
v_call: TRBV15; j_call: TRBJ1-1; cdr3_aa: ATSSRSAPNTEAF
v_call: TRBV4-1; j_call: TRBJ2-3; cdr3_aa: ASSRGAGGVGDTQY
v_call: TRBV21-1; j_call: TRBJ2-3; cdr3_aa: ASSRLAPGTDTQY
v_call: TRBV7-6; j_call: TRBJ1-2; cdr3_aa: ASSAGGGRDYGYT
v_call: TRBV4-1; j_call: TRBJ1-5; cdr3_aa: ASSQDGLEQPQH
v_call: TRBV6-8; j_call: TRBJ1-5; cdr3_aa: ASSYSIGGGVNQPQH
v_call: TRBV27; j_call: .; cdr3_aa: ASSSGAVYEQY
v_call: TRBV5-1; j_call: TRBJ2-3; cdr3_aa: ASSRGNNPQY
v_call: TRBV6-1; j_call: TRBJ2-7; cdr3_aa: ASRPGQGLYEQY
v_call: TRBV20-1; j_call: TRBJ1-5; cdr3_aa: SAAGRNSNQPQH
v_call: TRBV3-1; j_call: TRBJ2-1; cdr3_aa: ASSRSSGSFYNEQF
v_call: TRBV5-1; j_call: TRBJ2-7; cdr3_aa: ASSLGTGTYEQY
v_call: TRBV7-2; j_call: TRBJ1-2; cdr3_aa: ASSSAGVFYGYT
v_call: TRBV24-1; j_call: TRBJ2-1; cdr3_aa: ATSDPPLGEQF
v_call: TRBV6-1; j_call: TRBJ2-1; cdr3_aa: ASSDGHGYNEQF
v_call: TRBV3-1; j_call: TRBJ1-1; cdr3_aa: ASSQGGQGARGAF
v_call: TRBV7-2; j_call: TRBJ1-1; cdr3_aa: ASSVTGTNTEAF
v_call: TRBV10-1; j_call: TRBJ2-3; cdr3_aa: ASSGDRFGDTQY
v_call: TRBV7-6; j_call: TRBJ2-3; cdr3_aa: ASSLVTSAQVGTDTQY
v_call: TRBV5-1; j_call: TRBJ2-1; cdr3_aa: ASSTGTSINEQF
v_call: TRBV7-2; j_call: TRBJ2-1; cdr3_aa: ASSLVSGTSLEQF
v_call: TRBV2; j_call: TRBJ1-6; cdr3_aa: ASSVEGGGGGSYNSPLH
v_call: TRBV29-1; j_call: TRBJ1-1; cdr3_aa: SVAVGLGTEAF